This T cell receptor (beta chain) was sequenced during a study of blood T cell repertoires in COVID-19. Study in general: Acute and convalescent COVID-19 specimens originated in the United States, Italy and Spain. T cells, B-cell-depleted T cells, or PBMCs supplied cDNA or gDNA.

Germline lookup yields CDR1 SNHLY and CDR2 FYNNEI. The V gene end was trimmed by 9 bases and the J gene end by 6 bases; junction bases not matched to a gene: 5. The CDR3 is 12 residues long. The repertoire was sequenced with immunoSEQ multiplex PCR; TCRdb's copy has only in-frame clones and lacks some. This table holds about 230,000 clones, over 80% found once. This rearrangement joins TRBV2 to TRBJ2-7, with 10 positions matching TRBD1. Sequencing input: peripheral blood. The receptor comes from a woman in her seventies with active or convalescent COVID-19. The CDR3 DNA reads as TGTGCCAGGGGACAGGGGCTGGGCGAGCAGTACTTC. Its protein product is CARGQGLGEQYF.